The clone carrying this T cell receptor (beta chain) was seen a few times. The CDR3 covers 14 residues. Germline assignment: CDR1 SQVTM and CDR2 ANQGSEA. The V and J ends lost 3 bases and 4 bases respectively, with 15 bases between them. TCRdb re-analysed the 5' RACE reads in MiXCR, keeping a single row per CDR3 protein. The table records 400,000 to 450,000 distinct CDR3 sequences, roughly 20% of them present only once. These data come from a study of T cells after yellow fever vaccination. This clonotype originated in a young man who received the YFV17D yellow fever vaccine. This material consisted of PBMCs, taken before the yellow fever booster vaccination. The chain has TRBV29-1 and TRBJ1-2; perhaps TRBD1 as D (5 bases). CDR3 sequence reads: CSVDRRGGIYGYTF. The CDR3 bases are TGCAGCGTTGACCGTAGGGGCGGCATCTATGGCTACACCTTC.